The clone carrying this T cell receptor (beta chain) has at least ten counts. TCRdb itself ran the 5' RACE reads through MiXCR, one entry per CDR3 protein. The table lists approximately 89,000 distinct CDR3 sequences, roughly 4.3% of them singletons. This sample was taken from a study of neurological immune-mediated disorders. The trim removed 0 bases at V and 1 base at J, leaving 8 bases unmatched. This CDR3 region has 17 residues. The germline CDR1 and CDR2 sequences are SEHNR and FQNEAQ (reference sequence). The time point denotes: longitudinal time-point 3. This chain uses TRBV7-9 with TRBJ1-1; 7 bases agree with TRBD1. The sequence was obtained from a woman in her sixties or seventies with multiple sclerosis. Sequencing was performed on PBMCs. The chain's CDR3 is CASSLAVFGTANTEAFF. The CDR3 region has the DNA TGTGCCAGCAGCTTAGCGGTTTTCGGGACAGCGAACACTGAAGCTTTCTTT.